This TCR beta chain was identified in a study of T-cell reconstitution after alpha-beta-depleted transplantation in children. CDR3 length: 13 amino acids. V lost 5 bases and J 7 bases, leaving 12 bases between the germline ends. Researchers prepared the TCRbeta library using unique molecular identifiers, the study reports. TCRdb re-analysed the PCR reads in MiXCR, keeping a single row per CDR3 protein. Seen here are 130,000 to 150,000 distinct CDR3 sequences, more than 8% observed once, and the top ten hold 15% to 20%. This clonotype was recorded many times. The chain is built from TRBV12-3 or TRBV12-4 and TRBJ1-5; a weak D match, TRBD1 (5 bases). The TCR sequence derives from a female patient aged 2-9 years who had a stem cell transplant for congenital amegakaryocytic thrombocytopenia, so the T cells may come from the graft donor. This specimen was PBMCs, mostly from graft donor cells, taken 180 days after TCRalphabeta/CD19-depleted stem cell transplant. CDR3 protein: CASSPGSGQPQHF. The CDR3 coding sequence is TGTGCCAGCAGTCCAGGGTCGGGCCAGCCCCAGCATTTT.